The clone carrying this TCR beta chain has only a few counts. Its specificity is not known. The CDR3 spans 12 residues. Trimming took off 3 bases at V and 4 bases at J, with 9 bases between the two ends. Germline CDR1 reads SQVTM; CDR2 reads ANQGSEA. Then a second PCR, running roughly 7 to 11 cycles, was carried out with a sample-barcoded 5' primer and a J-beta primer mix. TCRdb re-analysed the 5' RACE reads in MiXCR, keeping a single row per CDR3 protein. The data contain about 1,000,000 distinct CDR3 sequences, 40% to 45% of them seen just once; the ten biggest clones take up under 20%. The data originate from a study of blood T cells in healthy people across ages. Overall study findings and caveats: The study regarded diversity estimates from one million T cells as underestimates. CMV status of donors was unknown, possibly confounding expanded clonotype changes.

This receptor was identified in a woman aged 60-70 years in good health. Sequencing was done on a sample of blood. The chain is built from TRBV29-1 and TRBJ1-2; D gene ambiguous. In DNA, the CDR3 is TGCAGCGTTGACAGGATACCCTATGGCTACACCTTC. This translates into CSVDRIPYGYTF. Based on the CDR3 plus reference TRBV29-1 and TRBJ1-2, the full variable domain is SAVISQKPSRDICQRGTSLTIQCQVDSQVTMMFWYRQQPGQSLTLIATANQGSEATYESGFVIDKFPISRPNLTFSTLTVSNMSPEDSSIYLCSVDRIPYGYTFGSGTRLTVV.